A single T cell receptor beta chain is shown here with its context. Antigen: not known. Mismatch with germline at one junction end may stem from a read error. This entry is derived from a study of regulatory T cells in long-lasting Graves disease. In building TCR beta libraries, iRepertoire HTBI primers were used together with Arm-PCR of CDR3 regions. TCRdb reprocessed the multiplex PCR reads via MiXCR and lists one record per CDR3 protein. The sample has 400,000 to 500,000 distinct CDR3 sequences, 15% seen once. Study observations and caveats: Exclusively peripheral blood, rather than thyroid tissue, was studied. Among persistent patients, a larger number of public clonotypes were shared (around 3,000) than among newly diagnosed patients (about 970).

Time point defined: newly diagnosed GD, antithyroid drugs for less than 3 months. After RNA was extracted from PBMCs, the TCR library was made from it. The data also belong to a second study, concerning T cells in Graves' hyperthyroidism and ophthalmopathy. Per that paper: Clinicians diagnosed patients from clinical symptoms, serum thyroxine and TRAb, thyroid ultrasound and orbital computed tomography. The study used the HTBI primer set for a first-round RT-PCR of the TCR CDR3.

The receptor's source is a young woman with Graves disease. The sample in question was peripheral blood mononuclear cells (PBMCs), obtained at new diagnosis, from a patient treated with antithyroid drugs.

The CDR3: CASSSTGRIPANIGELFF. The CDR3 nucleotides read TGCGCCAGCAGCTCCACGGGACGGATACCAGCGAACATCGGGGAGCTGTTTTTT. The J gene is TRBJ2-2, the V gene TRBV5-1, with D possibly being TRBD1 or TRBD2 (5 bases each). The germline V gene encodes CDR1 SGHRS and CDR2 YFSETQ. CDR3 length equals 18 residues.